The 3 T cell receptor beta chains in this list originate from one sample, sequenced in a study of T-cell reconstitution after alpha-beta-depleted transplantation in children. The TCRbeta library was prepared with unique molecular identifiers. TCRdb passed the PCR reads through MiXCR, listing each CDR3 protein once. The sample has about 980,000 distinct CDR3 sequences; around 30% are singletons. The sample here was PBMCs, mostly from graft donor cells, taken 360 days after TCRalphabeta/CD19-depleted stem cell transplant. The receptor set was obtained from a boy younger than two who had a stem cell transplant for SCID, so the T cells may come from the graft donor.

V usage is TRBV6-1 and J usage is TRBJ2-1; 9 bases align to TRBD2. V trimming: 6 bases; J trimming: 1 base; junction bases outside the gene matches: 13. The germline V gene has CDR1 MNHNS and CDR2 SASEGT. CDR3 length equals 18 residues. The DNA of the CDR3 is TGTGCCAGCAGCCGCACCAAGTTAGCGGGGGCTTCCTACAATGAGCAGTTCTTC. As protein: CASSRTKLAGASYNEQFF.

The V and J genes are TRBV5-4 and TRBJ2-3, with D hard to call. The CDR3 is 15 residues long. Germline CDR1 SGHNT, CDR2 YYREEE (reference sequence). V was shortened by 2 bases and J by 1 base, with 11 bases between the two germline ends. The CDR3 DNA sequence: TGTGCCAGCAGCTTCGACGGAGCCGGCACAGATACGCAGTATTTT. Translating it yields CASSFDGAGTDTQYF.

In its sample, this clonotype was seen a few times. V is TRBV15 and J is TRBJ2-7; perhaps TRBD1 as D (6 bases). Germline CDR1 and CDR2: LNHNV and YYDKDF (reference sequence). V shed 5 bases and J shed 7 bases, with 18 bases lying between them. The CDR3 is 14 residues long. The CDR3 sequence is CATSFTQGEEEQYF. The DNA of the CDR3 is TGTGCCACCAGCTTTACACAGGGTGAAGAGGAGCAGTACTTC.